This T cell receptor (beta chain) was observed in a study of memory CD4+ T cells and cytomegalovirus serostatus. The sort gate was single viable CD3+CD4+CD8-CD45RO+ cells for memory CD4+ T cells. Clones were sequenced by immunoSEQ multiplex PCR, and TCRdb holds only the in-frame ones, with some missing. Of 40,000 to 55,000 clones in the sample, around 83% were seen once. Germline V gene data show CDR1 as SNHLY and CDR2 as FYNNEI. This CDR3 is 14 amino acids long. The V gene lost 5 bases and the J gene lost 1 base, with 10 bases spanning the gap. The TCR originated in an adult in good health and CMV-seropositive. The chain joins TRBV2 to TRBJ2-3; D assignment may be TRBD1 or TRBD2 (5 bases each). Sequencing was performed on memory CD4+ T cells from blood. CDR3 region: CASSPMGGTDTQYF. The CDR3 DNA is TGTGCCAGCAGTCCCATGGGGGGCACAGATACGCAGTATTTT.